Listed below are T cell receptor beta chains from one sample, sequenced in a study of blood T cell repertoires in COVID-19. TCRdb's copy holds only in-frame clones and misses some; the assay was immunoSEQ multiplex PCR. The sample yields 250,000 to 300,000 clones, 75% to 90% seen once. Sequenced input: peripheral blood. The receptors were gathered from a woman in her 70s with acute or convalescent COVID-19. CDR3s include the opening cysteine and the closing phenylalanine or tryptophan. The D gene is left open where the match is weak. Expanded clones get a size class; other rows say once, few or many, or leave the size out.

j_gene	abundance	d_gene	v_gene	CDR3aa	CDR3nt
TRBJ1-1	NA	NA	TRBV10-3	CAISESRGSTEAFF	TGTGCCATCAGTGAGTCCAGGGGAAGTACTGAAGCTTTCTTT
TRBJ1-5	NA	TRBD1	TRBV9	CASNRDSPNQPQHF	TGTGCCAGCAACAGGGACAGCCCCAATCAGCCCCAGCATTTT
TRBJ2-2	NA	NA	TRBV30	CAWSVELVGTGELFF	TGTGCCTGGAGTGTAGAGCTCGTTGGCACCGGGGAGCTGTTTTTT
TRBJ1-2	NA	NA	TRBV4-1	CASSQDINRRDYGYTF	TGCGCCAGCAGCCAAGATATTAACAGGAGGGACTATGGCTACACCTTC
TRBJ1-4	NA	NA	TRBV5-1	CASSGGGATNEKLFF	TGCGCCAGCAGCGGCGGGGGGGCAACTAATGAAAAACTGTTTTTT
TRBJ1-1	few	NA	TRBV10-3	CAISEGLEAFF	TGTGCCATCAGTGAGGGGCTCGAAGCTTTCTTT
TRBJ2-7	NA	TRBD2	TRBV10-2	CASSDVTSATYEQYF	TGCGCCAGCAGCGATGTTACTAGCGCAACCTACGAGCAGTACTTC
TRBJ1-6	NA	NA	TRBV6-5	CASSQQGNSPLHF	TGTGCCAGCAGCCAACAGGGCAATTCACCCCTCCACTTT
TRBJ2-1	NA	NA	TRBV5-1	CASSLDAAGGNEQFF	TGCGCCAGCAGCTTGGACGCGGCAGGGGGGAATGAGCAGTTCTTC
TRBJ1-1	few	TRBD1	TRBV7-9	CASSPRQGMNTEAFF	TGTGCCAGCAGCCCAAGACAGGGCATGAACACTGAAGCTTTCTTT
TRBJ2-7	NA	NA	TRBV5-1	CASSLDGFYEQYF	TGCGCCAGCAGCTTGGACGGGTTCTACGAGCAGTACTTC
TRBJ2-7	NA	NA	TRBV6-5	CASRRAGNDYEQYF	TGTGCCAGCAGGAGGGCGGGGAATGACTACGAGCAGTACTTC
TRBJ1-2	once	NA	TRBV5-8	CASSFWGERANRRF	TGTGCCAGCAGCTTTTGGGGGGAGAGGGCAAACAGGCGCTTC
TRBJ1-5	NA	TRBD1	TRBV15	CATSRTGEVEPQHF	TGTGCCACCAGCAGGACAGGGGAAGTCGAGCCCCAGCATTTT
TRBJ1-5	NA	TRBD1	TRBV30	CAWGQGAGNQPQHF	TGTGCCTGGGGACAGGGAGCGGGGAATCAGCCCCAGCATTTT
TRBJ2-1	NA	NA	TRBV3-1/TRBV3-2	CASSLAGGGLYNEQFF	TGTGCCAGCAGCCTGGCAGGCGGGGGCCTCTACAATGAGCAGTTCTTC
TRBJ1-2	NA	TRBD1	TRBV29-1	CSVEDALTGVGYTF	TGCAGCGTTGAAGATGCCCTGACAGGGGTCGGCTACACCTTC
TRBJ2-2	NA	NA	TRBV6-5	CASRGDLIAGELFF	TGTGCCAGCAGGGGAGATCTGATCGCCGGGGAGCTGTTTTTT
TRBJ1-6	NA	NA	TRBV28	CASSFGLPGYNSPLHF	TGTGCCAGCAGTTTTGGTCTTCCAGGGTATAATTCACCCCTCCACTTT
TRBJ1-5	NA	NA	TRBV3-1/TRBV3-2	CASSQLDGTSLHF	TGTGCCAGCAGCCAGCTAGACGGGACATCGCTGCATTTT
TRBJ1-5	NA	NA	TRBV4-1	CASSQVQDQPQHF	TGCGCCAGCAGCCAAGTCCAGGATCAGCCCCAGCATTTT
TRBJ1-6	NA	NA	TRBV30	CAWDGPLVNSPLHF	TGTGCCTGGGATGGGCCCTTGGTCAATTCACCCCTCCACTTT
TRBJ1-6	few	NA	TRBV2	CASSEWKGGSPLHF	TGTGCCAGCAGTGAATGGAAGGGAGGTTCACCCCTCCACTTT
TRBJ1-1	NA	NA	TRBV5-5	CASSLGVVAGTEAFF	TGTGCCAGCAGCTTGGGAGTAGTAGCGGGCACTGAAGCTTTCTTT
TRBJ1-6	NA	NA	TRBV18	CASSPVGEGETPLHF	TGTGCCAGCTCACCGGTCGGAGAGGGCGAAACACCCCTCCACTTT
TRBJ2-7	NA	TRBD1	TRBV5-1	CASSLATYTGTGAYEQYF	TGCGCCAGCAGCTTGGCCACTTACACCGGGACAGGGGCCTACGAGCAGTACTTC
TRBJ2-7	NA	TRBD1	TRBV5-1	CASSLGFSDRGLSYEQYF	TGCGCCAGCAGCTTGGGTTTCTCGGACAGGGGGCTCTCCTACGAGCAGTACTTC
TRBJ1-1	few	TRBD1	TRBV25-1	CASIPRGRIGSTEAFF	TGTGCCAGCATTCCCAGGGGGAGAATAGGGTCGACTGAAGCTTTCTTT